Following are 25 T cell receptor beta chains from one sample sequenced in a study of Tregs in tolerant kidney transplant recipients. Profiled with immunoSEQ multiplex PCR; TCRdb holds only in-frame clones, not every one. The data contain approximately 81,000 clones, 90% to 95% of them seen just once; the ten biggest clones take up around 1.5%. Recipients received nonmyeloablative bone marrow transplants from related graft donors, with transient mixed chimerism. The input for sequencing was CD4+ T cells from blood (PBMCs), taken 24 months after the transplant. Receptors originate from a human patient who received a combined kidney and bone marrow transplant. The graft donor may have contributed some T cells.

This clone has only a few counts. The chain is built from TRBV6-6 and TRBJ1-4; no firm D call. Trimming took off 1 base at V and 0 bases at J, with 3 bases between the two ends. Germline CDR1 MNHNY, CDR2 SVGAGI (reference sequence). The CDR3 runs to 14 residues. CDR3 loop: CASSYWPTNEKLFF. Here the CDR3 DNA reads TGTGCCAGCAGTTACTGGCCAACTAATGAAAAACTGTTTTTT.

The J gene is TRBJ2-1, the V gene TRBV5-1, with D possibly TRBD2 on 6 matching bases. Trimming took off 4 bases at V and 3 bases at J, with 17 bases between the two ends. This CDR3 is built from 16 residues. Germline V gene data show CDR1 as SGHRS and CDR2 as YFSETQ. In DNA, the CDR3 is TGCGCCAGCAGCATCCTTAGCGGAACCGACTACAATGAGCAGTTCTTC. It is translated as CASSILSGTDYNEQFF. The complete variable domain, with remaining parts taken from reference TRBV5-1 and TRBJ2-1, reads KAGVTQTPRYLIKTRGQQVTLSCSPISGHRSVSWYQQTPGQGLQFLFEYFSETQRNKGNFPGRFSGRQFSNSRSEMNVSTLELGDSALYLCASSILSGTDYNEQFFGPGTRLTVL.

This chain links TRBV6-6 with TRBJ1-1; perhaps TRBD1 as D (5 bases). The length of the CDR3 is 15 residues. Germline V gives CDR1 MNHNY, CDR2 SVGAGI (reference sequence). Trimming took off 2 bases at V and 5 bases at J, with 15 bases between the two ends. The CDR3 DNA follows: TGTGCCAGCAGTTACACGGGGGGGGATGGTACTGAAGCTTTCTTT. Translated: CASSYTGGDGTEAFF.

The chain has TRBV5-1 and TRBJ1-1; D may be TRBD1 (5 bases). Germline V gene sequence: CDR1 SGHRS, CDR2 YFSETQ. V was trimmed by 7 bases and J by 1 base, leaving 17 bases between them. This CDR3 comprises 15 residues. CDR3 loop: CASDREGLGNTEAFF. The CDR3 bases are TGCGCCAGCGACCGGGAGGGGTTGGGGAACACTGAAGCTTTCTTT.

The chain recombines TRBV2 with TRBJ2-1, with TRBD2 matching 12 bases. J lost 2 bases, V lost 3 bases, and 2 bases had no gene match. CDR3 size: 16 residues. Germline V gene sequence: CDR1 SNHLY, CDR2 FYNNEI. The CDR3 spells CASSDGTSGPYNEQFF. CDR3 nucleotide sequence: TGTGCCAGCAGTGATGGGACTAGCGGGCCCTACAATGAGCAGTTCTTC.

The J gene is TRBJ2-3, the V gene TRBV5-1; D is undetermined. The CDR3 consists of 15 residues. In germline, CDR1 is SGHRS, CDR2 YFSETQ. Trimming removed 4 bases at V and 3 bases at J, with 15 bases between. CDR3 DNA sequence: TGCGCCAGCAGCCTCCCCGGGTCTTCGACAGATACGCAGTATTTT. Residues: CASSLPGSSTDTQYF.

The chain couples TRBV10-3 to TRBJ2-3; a weak D match, TRBD2 (7 bases). Germline lookup yields CDR1 ENHRY and CDR2 SYGVKD. V was clipped by 4 bases and J by 5 bases, with 13 bases between them. CDR3 size: 14 residues. CDR3 residues: CAISVGGPIDTQYF. DNA of the CDR3: TGTGCCATCAGTGTGGGGGGGCCGATAGATACGCAGTATTTT.

V gene TRBV6-5 combines with J gene TRBJ1-4, with D hard to call. Germline CDR1 reads MNHEY; CDR2 reads SVGAGI. The length of the CDR3 is 14 residues. The V gene lost 3 bases and the J gene lost 2 bases, with 7 bases spanning the gap. CDR3 residues: CASSYGPTNEKLFF. CDR3 DNA sequence: TGTGCCAGCAGTTATGGGCCCACTAATGAAAAACTGTTTTTT.

The rearrangement joins TRBV29-1 to TRBJ1-1; maybe TRBD1 (5 bases). Trimming removed 3 bases at V and 1 base at J, with 15 bases between. Germline CDR1 SQVTM, CDR2 ANQGSEA. The CDR3 consists of 15 residues. This chain's CDR3 is CSVDPDGTWNTEAFF. CDR3 DNA: TGCAGCGTTGACCCCGACGGGACTTGGAACACTGAAGCTTTCTTT.

The rearrangement links TRBV7-9 to TRBJ2-2, with 10 bases matching TRBD1. CDR3 length: 15 residues. Germline CDR1 reads SEHNR; CDR2 reads FQNEAQ (reference sequence). The V segment lost 7 bases and the J segment 5 bases; nucleotides outside the gene matches: 7. The DNA for the CDR3 is TGTGCCAGCACCCGGGACAGGGGAAGGACCGGGGAGCTGTTTTTT. This translates into CASTRDRGRTGELFF.

The chain uses TRBV19 and TRBJ1-3; no firm D call. Germline CDR1 LNHDA, CDR2 SQIVND (reference sequence). Trimming removed 6 bases at V and 3 bases at J, with 6 bases between. This CDR3 comprises 12 residues. The CDR3 DNA sequence: TGTGCCAGTAGGTCCAGTGGAAACACCATATATTTT. This codes for CASRSSGNTIYF.

The chain uses TRBV10-3 and TRBJ1-4; TRBD1 might be the D (5 bases). In germline, CDR1 is ENHRY, CDR2 SYGVKD. Trimming took 4 bases from V and 1 from J, leaving 10 bases between them. There are 15 residues in the CDR3. CDR3 loop: CAISASGGTNEKLFF. CDR3 nucleotide sequence: TGTGCCATCAGTGCTTCCGGGGGAACTAATGAAAAACTGTTTTTT.

V and J are TRBV5-1 and TRBJ2-2; TRBD2 aligns across 7 bases. With 4 bases clipped from V and 0 bases from J, the junction kept 9 bases outside the gene matches. This CDR3 is 17 amino acids long. Germline CDR1 SGHRS, CDR2 YFSETQ. The CDR3 region has the DNA TGCGCCAGCAGCCTACAGTCTAGCGGCGCGAACACCGGGGAGCTGTTTTTT. As protein: CASSLQSSGANTGELFF.

V and J are TRBV5-1 and TRBJ2-1, with 7 bases fitting TRBD1. The CDR3 is 15 amino acids. V was clipped by 3 bases and J by 5 bases; unmatched bases: 8. Germline V gives CDR1 SGHRS, CDR2 YFSETQ. In DNA, the CDR3 is TGCGCCAGCAGCTCAGACAGGGTGGTTAACAATGAGCAGTTCTTC. Amino acid sequence: CASSSDRVVNNEQFF. The variable domain in full, with the rest retrieved from reference TRBV5-1 and TRBJ2-1, is KAGVTQTPRYLIKTRGQQVTLSCSPISGHRSVSWYQQTPGQGLQFLFEYFSETQRNKGNFPGRFSGRQFSNSRSEMNVSTLELGDSALYLCASSSDRVVNNEQFFGPGTRLTVL.

The CDR3 here is CASSSKAAPIPFTDTKSLTDTQYF. For the CDR3, the DNA is TGTGCCAGCAGCTCCAAAGCGGCCCCCATCCCCTTCACAGATACGAAGTCGCTCACAGATACGCAGTATTTT. The J gene is TRBJ2-3, the V gene TRBV7-1; a weak D match, TRBD2 (5 bases). TRBV7-1 is an ORF; its function is uncertain. The CDR3 contains 24 residues. V shed 3 bases and J shed 2 bases, with 39 bases lying between them.

The CDR3 DNA follows: TGTGCCAGCAGCATCCAGGACAGGGTAGGGTACGAGCAGTACTTC. It yields the protein CASSIQDRVGYEQYF. The rearrangement uses TRBV7-2 and TRBJ2-7, with 8 bases fitting TRBD1. This CDR3 region has 15 residues. Germline V CDR1 and CDR2: SGHTA, FQGNSA. Germline trimming cut 5 bases from V and 4 bases from J; bases unmatched to any gene: 10.

The chain couples TRBV19 to TRBJ1-2, with D perhaps matching TRBD1 (6 bases). Trimming pared 6 bases from V and 7 bases from J, leaving 15 bases between. Germline lookup yields CDR1 LNHDA and CDR2 SQIVND (reference sequence). The CDR3 has 13 residues. The CDR3 sequence: CASSRGRASGYTF. In DNA form, the CDR3 reads TGTGCCAGTAGCAGGGGCAGGGCAAGTGGCTACACCTTC.

The chain is built from TRBV4-2 and TRBJ1-3; no clear D. There are 14 residues in the CDR3. V was shortened by 5 bases and J by 0 bases, with 8 bases between the two germline ends. Germline V lookup: CDR1 LGHNA, CDR2 YNFKEQ. Here the CDR3 reads CASSLGSSGNTIYF. CDR3 coding DNA: TGTGCCAGCAGCTTGGGGAGCTCTGGAAACACCATATATTTT.

This clone has only one observation. The gene calls are TRBV28 and TRBJ1-2; 9 nucleotides agree with TRBD1. The junction had 12 bases not matched to a gene; V was cut back by 5 bases and J by 8 bases. CDR1 is MDHEN and CDR2 is SYDVKM in the germline V gene. The CDR3 sequence is 15 residues long. The CDR3 region has the DNA TGTGCCAGCAGTCCGGGGGACAGGGATTATGGCGGCTACACCTTC. Its protein is CASSPGDRDYGGYTF.

The chain employs TRBV7-2 and TRBJ2-1, with 9 bases lining up with TRBD2. Germline lookup yields CDR1 SGHTA and CDR2 FQGNSA. The trim removed 3 bases at V and 4 bases at J, leaving 1 base unmatched. The CDR3 length is 14 residues. DNA for the CDR3: TGTGCCAGCAGCTTGCTAGCGGGGTACAATGAGCAGTTCTTC. It codes for CASSLLAGYNEQFF.

The V call is TRBV30, the J call TRBJ1-2; a possible D gene is TRBD1 (6 bases). This CDR3 spans 14 amino acids. Trimming took off 1 base at V and 4 bases at J, with 13 bases between the two ends. Germline lookup yields CDR1 GTSNPN and CDR2 SVGIG (reference sequence). The CDR3 region has the DNA TGTGCCTGGAGTGATAGATTGGGGGCCTATGGCTACACCTTC. Protein sequence: CAWSDRLGAYGYTF.

The V call is TRBV5-1, the J call TRBJ2-7; 7 nucleotides agree with TRBD1. CDR3 size: 14 residues. The V gene end was trimmed by 0 bases and the J gene end by 6 bases; junction bases not matched to a gene: 6. Germline-derived CDR1 and CDR2 are SGHRS and YFSETQ. The CDR3 region has the DNA TGCGCCAGCAGCTTGGTGAACTACAGGGGCGAGCAGTACTTC. Translating gives CASSLVNYRGEQYF.

This chain links TRBV9 with TRBJ2-6; a possible D gene is TRBD1 (5 bases). Germline CDR1 is SGDLS and CDR2 is YYNGEE. This CDR3 is built from 16 residues. Trimming removed 0 bases at V and 3 bases at J, with 10 bases between. The chain's CDR3 is CASSVVGALGANVLTF. Here the CDR3 DNA reads TGTGCCAGCAGCGTAGTAGGGGCGCTTGGGGCCAACGTCCTGACTTTC. Supplemented by reference TRBV9 and TRBJ2-6, the full variable domain reads DSGVTQTPKHLITATGQRVTLRCSPRSGDLSVYWYQQSLDQGLQFLIQYYNGEERAKGNILERFSAQQFPDLHSELNLSSLELGDSALYFCASSVVGALGANVLTFGAGSRLTVL.

The chain is built from TRBV11-3 and TRBJ1-2, with D unresolved. Between the trimmed V and J ends, which lost 4 bases and 1 base, there was a span of 4 bases. CDR1 and CDR2 (germline): SGHNT, YENEEA. The CDR3 has 12 amino acids. DNA for the CDR3: TGTGCCAGCAGCTCCAGTAACTATGGCTACACCTTC. It specifies CASSSSNYGYTF.

The rearrangement links TRBV4-3 to TRBJ2-1; D is possibly TRBD2 (6 bases). CDR1 is LGHNA, CDR2 YSLEER, per germline. This CDR3 has 17 residues. Trimming removed 0 bases at V and 7 bases at J, with 19 bases between. The CDR3 sequence is CASSQDLGGVGRNEQFF. The CDR3, as DNA: TGCGCCAGCAGCCAAGATCTCGGGGGAGTAGGTAGGAATGAGCAGTTCTTC.